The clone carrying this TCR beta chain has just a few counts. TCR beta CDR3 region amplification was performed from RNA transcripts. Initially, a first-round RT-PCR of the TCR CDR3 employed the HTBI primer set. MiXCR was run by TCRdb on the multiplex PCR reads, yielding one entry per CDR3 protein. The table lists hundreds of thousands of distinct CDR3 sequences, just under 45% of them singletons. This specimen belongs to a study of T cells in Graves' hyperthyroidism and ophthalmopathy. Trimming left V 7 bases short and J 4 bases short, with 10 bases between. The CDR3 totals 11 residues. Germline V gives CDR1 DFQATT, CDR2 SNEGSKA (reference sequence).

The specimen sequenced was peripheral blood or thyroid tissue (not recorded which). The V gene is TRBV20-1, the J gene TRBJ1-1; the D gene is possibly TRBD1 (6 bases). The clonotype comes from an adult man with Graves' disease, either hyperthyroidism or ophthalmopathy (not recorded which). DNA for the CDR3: TGCAGTGTCAAAGGGGGCACTGAAGCTTTCTTT. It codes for CSVKGGTEAFF.